The rows below give T cell receptor beta chains drawn from one sample of a study of vaccination and CD4 T cells after COVID-19. TCRdb reanalysed the PCR reads using MiXCR and keeps one entry per CDR3 protein. The repertoire holds about 13,000 distinct CDR3 sequences, with 40% to 45% as singletons. These receptors' antigens are unknown. The specimen was CD4+ T cells from blood, cultured in vitro. The receptors derive from a human donor who had recovered from COVID-19. Both conserved end residues are part of each CDR3. Fields, in order: CDR3 DNA, CDR3 protein, V gene, clone size, D gene, J gene. A D gene is named only where the DNA matches it firmly. Where a row states a size, it is once, few, many or the class of an expanded clone; other rows omit it.

cdr3_nt: TGTGCCAGCAGCTTAAATCGGGGCGGGGCCACCTACGAGCAGTACTTC; cdr3_aa: CASSLNRGGATYEQYF; v_call: TRBV7-3; clone_size: -; d_call: -; j_call: TRBJ2-7
cdr3_nt: TGCGCCAGCAGTGAAGGATGGCTCCAAGAGACCCAGTACTTC; cdr3_aa: CASSEGWLQETQYF; v_call: TRBV10-1; clone_size: -; d_call: -; j_call: TRBJ2-5
cdr3_nt: TGTGCCAGTAGCACAACAGGGGTAGGCAATCAGCCCCAGCATTTT; cdr3_aa: CASSTTGVGNQPQHF; v_call: TRBV19; clone_size: few; d_call: TRBD1; j_call: TRBJ1-5
cdr3_nt: TGCGCCAGCAGCTTACAGGGGGATGGCTACACCTTC; cdr3_aa: CASSLQGDGYTF; v_call: TRBV5-1; clone_size: -; d_call: TRBD1; j_call: TRBJ1-2
cdr3_nt: TGTGCCAGCAGCTTAGCAGACAGGGTCTATGGCTACACCTTC; cdr3_aa: CASSLADRVYGYTF; v_call: TRBV7-2; clone_size: -; d_call: TRBD1; j_call: TRBJ1-2
cdr3_nt: TGTGCCAGCAGCCTCTCCCGGGACGGTCTTTCACCCCTCCACTTT; cdr3_aa: CASSLSRDGLSPLHF; v_call: TRBV6-1; clone_size: -; d_call: -; j_call: TRBJ1-6
cdr3_nt: TGTGCCAGCAGTTACTGGGGGGCGGGCACAGATACGCAGTATTTT; cdr3_aa: CASSYWGAGTDTQYF; v_call: TRBV6-5; clone_size: few; d_call: -; j_call: TRBJ2-3
cdr3_nt: TGTGCCATCAGTGAGTCGCGGGCAGGGGGCCTTGGTAATCAGCCCCAGCATTTT; cdr3_aa: CAISESRAGGLGNQPQHF; v_call: TRBV10-3; clone_size: -; d_call: TRBD1; j_call: TRBJ1-5
cdr3_nt: TGTGCCAGTAGTATATCAGGCCAGTCTGAAAATCAGCCCCAGCATTTT; cdr3_aa: CASSISGQSENQPQHF; v_call: TRBV19; clone_size: -; d_call: -; j_call: TRBJ1-5
cdr3_nt: TGTGCCAGCAGCTTAAACGTCAGGGGAAACGACGAGCAGTACTTC; cdr3_aa: CASSLNVRGNDEQYF; v_call: TRBV7-9; clone_size: -; d_call: -; j_call: TRBJ2-7
cdr3_nt: TGCAGTGTAAGCTCGGGGGGCGAGAAGACCCAGTACTTC; cdr3_aa: CSVSSGGEKTQYF; v_call: TRBV20-1; clone_size: few; d_call: -; j_call: TRBJ2-5
cdr3_nt: TGTGCCAGCAACCCCGGGCCCTATTCCTCACCCCTCCACTTT; cdr3_aa: CASNPGPYSSPLHF; v_call: TRBV6-1; clone_size: -; d_call: -; j_call: TRBJ1-6
cdr3_nt: TGTGCCAGTAGCTTCCTTAGCGGGGGGCACACAGATACGCAGTATTTT; cdr3_aa: CASSFLSGGHTDTQYF; v_call: TRBV7-2; clone_size: few; d_call: TRBD2; j_call: TRBJ2-3
cdr3_nt: TGTGCCAGCTCCGGGGGACAGGGCGGATATAATTCACCCCTCCACTTT; cdr3_aa: CASSGGQGGYNSPLHF; v_call: TRBV19; clone_size: few; d_call: TRBD1; j_call: TRBJ1-6
cdr3_nt: TGCGCCAGCAGCCCCTTCCAGGGGGGGAACACTGAAGCTTTCTTT; cdr3_aa: CASSPFQGGNTEAFF; v_call: TRBV5-1; clone_size: -; d_call: TRBD1; j_call: TRBJ1-1
cdr3_nt: TGCAGTGCTAGGGCAGGGAAGAACACCGGGGAGCTGTTTTTT; cdr3_aa: CSARAGKNTGELFF; v_call: TRBV20-1; clone_size: few; d_call: -; j_call: TRBJ2-2
cdr3_nt: TGTGCCAGCAGCTTGGGACAGATTAATTCACCCCTCCACTTT; cdr3_aa: CASSLGQINSPLHF; v_call: TRBV12-3/TRBV12-4; clone_size: -; d_call: TRBD1; j_call: TRBJ1-6
cdr3_nt: TGTGCCAGCAGCTTGAGGGACAGCAAGGCTTTCTTT; cdr3_aa: CASSLRDSKAFF; v_call: TRBV5-6; clone_size: -; d_call: TRBD1; j_call: TRBJ1-1
cdr3_nt: TGTGCCAGCAGCTCGAGCACCGGGGAGCTGTTTTTT; cdr3_aa: CASSSSTGELFF; v_call: TRBV27; clone_size: -; d_call: -; j_call: TRBJ2-2
cdr3_nt: TGTGCCAGCAGCGTAGGGGGTTCCCTCAATGAGCAGTTCTTC; cdr3_aa: CASSVGGSLNEQFF; v_call: TRBV9; clone_size: -; d_call: -; j_call: TRBJ2-1
cdr3_nt: TGTGCCAGCAGTGAAAGGATCAGGGAGAAGGGTGGCTACACCTTC; cdr3_aa: CASSERIREKGGYTF; v_call: TRBV6-1; clone_size: -; d_call: -; j_call: TRBJ1-2
cdr3_nt: TGTGCCAGCAGTGTGATCAGGGGATATGGCTACACCTTC; cdr3_aa: CASSVIRGYGYTF; v_call: TRBV2; clone_size: -; d_call: -; j_call: TRBJ1-2
cdr3_nt: TGTGCCGTATCCCGTTGGGGGGCCAACGTCCTGACTTTC; cdr3_aa: CAVSRWGANVLTF; v_call: TRBV30; clone_size: -; d_call: -; j_call: TRBJ2-6
cdr3_nt: TGTGCCAGCATCGGGGCCAACACTGAAGCTTTCTTT; cdr3_aa: CASIGANTEAFF; v_call: TRBV2; clone_size: few; d_call: -; j_call: TRBJ1-1
cdr3_nt: TGTGCCAGCAGTTTAGGGGTCCACCCAGGGGGGGGGATTATCAATCAGCCCCAGCATTTT; cdr3_aa: CASSLGVHPGGGIINQPQHF; v_call: TRBV28; clone_size: -; d_call: TRBD1; j_call: TRBJ1-5
cdr3_nt: TGTGCCAGCAGCTTGGGGGGATTTGGCAATCAGCCCCAGCATTTT; cdr3_aa: CASSLGGFGNQPQHF; v_call: TRBV5-8; clone_size: -; d_call: -; j_call: TRBJ1-5
cdr3_nt: TGTGCCACCAGTGATAATGGACTTCTGGCCGGCTACACCTTC; cdr3_aa: CATSDNGLLAGYTF; v_call: TRBV24-1; clone_size: -; d_call: -; j_call: TRBJ1-2
cdr3_nt: TGTGCCAGCAGTTTGGCCGGGCCCAGGGGCGGGGAGCTGTTTTTT; cdr3_aa: CASSLAGPRGGELFF; v_call: TRBV12-3/TRBV12-4; clone_size: -; d_call: -; j_call: TRBJ2-2
cdr3_nt: TGTGCCATCAGTGAGGCAGGACAGGGCTCGGGCGGGGAGCTGTTTTTT; cdr3_aa: CAISEAGQGSGGELFF; v_call: TRBV10-3; clone_size: -; d_call: TRBD1; j_call: TRBJ2-2
cdr3_nt: TGCGCCAGCAGCCCCCAGGCGGGGTTGAACACCGGGGAGCTGTTTTTT; cdr3_aa: CASSPQAGLNTGELFF; v_call: TRBV5-1; clone_size: -; d_call: -; j_call: TRBJ2-2
cdr3_nt: TGTGCCAGTAGTCCGCGGACTAGCGGGAGGGCCGGCAATGAGCAGTTCTTC; cdr3_aa: CASSPRTSGRAGNEQFF; v_call: TRBV19; clone_size: -; d_call: TRBD2; j_call: TRBJ2-1
cdr3_nt: TGTGCCAGCAGCGAGACTAGCGGATACGAGCAGTACTTC; cdr3_aa: CASSETSGYEQYF; v_call: TRBV6-1; clone_size: -; d_call: TRBD2; j_call: TRBJ2-7
cdr3_nt: TGTGCCAGTAGTATCGACGGACCCTACGAGCAGTACTTC; cdr3_aa: CASSIDGPYEQYF; v_call: TRBV19; clone_size: -; d_call: -; j_call: TRBJ2-7
cdr3_nt: TGTGCCAGCAGCTTGTCGGGGGCCAGCAATCAGCCCCAGCATTTT; cdr3_aa: CASSLSGASNQPQHF; v_call: TRBV5-8; clone_size: -; d_call: -; j_call: TRBJ1-5
cdr3_nt: TGCGCCAGCCGGGGGCGGAACACTGAAGCTTTCTTT; cdr3_aa: CASRGRNTEAFF; v_call: TRBV10-1; clone_size: few; d_call: -; j_call: TRBJ1-1
cdr3_nt: TGTGCCAGCAGCTCCGGGACAGGCTTCTTCGGGGCCAACGTCCTGACTTTC; cdr3_aa: CASSSGTGFFGANVLTF; v_call: TRBV2; clone_size: -; d_call: TRBD1; j_call: TRBJ2-6
cdr3_nt: TGTGCCAGCAGCCCGTTCAGCCGCGGAGAACCCCTCCACTTT; cdr3_aa: CASSPFSRGEPLHF; v_call: TRBV7-2; clone_size: -; d_call: -; j_call: TRBJ1-6
cdr3_nt: TGTGCCACCAGTGACCGTAACGATGCCTACAATGAGCAGTTCTTC; cdr3_aa: CATSDRNDAYNEQFF; v_call: TRBV24-1; clone_size: -; d_call: -; j_call: TRBJ2-1
cdr3_nt: TGCAGTGCTAGAGATTCAGCGAGGGGTCGCAACGAGCAGTACTTC; cdr3_aa: CSARDSARGRNEQYF; v_call: TRBV20-1; clone_size: few; d_call: -; j_call: TRBJ2-7
cdr3_nt: TGCGCCAGCAGTGAGTCGTCGGGCCCAAGCACAGATACGCAGTATTTT; cdr3_aa: CASSESSGPSTDTQYF; v_call: TRBV10-1; clone_size: few; d_call: -; j_call: TRBJ2-3
cdr3_nt: TGTGCCAGCAGCAGGGGCCAAATTGGGATCTCACCCCTCCACTTT; cdr3_aa: CASSRGQIGISPLHF; v_call: TRBV5-5; clone_size: -; d_call: -; j_call: TRBJ1-6
cdr3_nt: TGTGCCAGCAGCACCGGGCCCAACGAAATCACAGATACGCAGTATTTT; cdr3_aa: CASSTGPNEITDTQYF; v_call: TRBV7-2; clone_size: -; d_call: -; j_call: TRBJ2-3
cdr3_nt: TGTGCCAGTAAGGAGCGGGGGGGCAGCACAGATACGCAGTATTTT; cdr3_aa: CASKERGGSTDTQYF; v_call: TRBV19; clone_size: -; d_call: TRBD2; j_call: TRBJ2-3
cdr3_nt: TGTGCCAGTAGTGCTCCCGGGACAGGAAGCACAGATACGCAGTATTTT; cdr3_aa: CASSAPGTGSTDTQYF; v_call: TRBV19; clone_size: -; d_call: TRBD1; j_call: TRBJ2-3
cdr3_nt: TGTGCCAGCTCACCCGACAGGGTGCGGAACGCTGAAGCTTTCTTT; cdr3_aa: CASSPDRVRNAEAFF; v_call: TRBV18; clone_size: few; d_call: TRBD1; j_call: TRBJ1-1
cdr3_nt: TGTGCCATCAGTGAGAGACTTCCGGGACAGCTGTTTTTT; cdr3_aa: CAISERLPGQLFF; v_call: TRBV10-3; clone_size: -; d_call: -; j_call: TRBJ2-2
cdr3_nt: TGTGCCAGCAGTTACCTAATGGGGGGGGCGCAGGGCTACACCTTC; cdr3_aa: CASSYLMGGAQGYTF; v_call: TRBV6-5; clone_size: -; d_call: -; j_call: TRBJ1-2
cdr3_nt: TGTGCCAGCGGCTTAGGGCGTTTTGGCACCGGGGAGCTGTTTTTT; cdr3_aa: CASGLGRFGTGELFF; v_call: TRBV11-3; clone_size: -; d_call: -; j_call: TRBJ2-2
cdr3_nt: TGTGCCTGGAGTGGTAGCGGGAAAGAGACCCAGTACTTC; cdr3_aa: CAWSGSGKETQYF; v_call: TRBV30; clone_size: few; d_call: TRBD2; j_call: TRBJ2-5
cdr3_nt: TGTGCCAGCAGTCTAGCGGGGGTCGACACAGATACGCAGTATTTT; cdr3_aa: CASSLAGVDTDTQYF; v_call: TRBV6-2/TRBV6-3; clone_size: -; d_call: TRBD2; j_call: TRBJ2-3
cdr3_nt: TGCAGTGCTATTCTGGCAGGGTCCTACAATGAGCAGTTCTTC; cdr3_aa: CSAILAGSYNEQFF; v_call: TRBV20-1; clone_size: -; d_call: -; j_call: TRBJ2-1
cdr3_nt: TGTGCCAGCAGCTTACACCCAGGATTTAGCAATCAGCCCCAGCATTTT; cdr3_aa: CASSLHPGFSNQPQHF; v_call: TRBV7-2; clone_size: -; d_call: -; j_call: TRBJ1-5
cdr3_nt: TGTGCCAGCAGCCTCCCGGGGAGGAGCCAGCGGTTGCCAGATACGCAGTATTTT; cdr3_aa: CASSLPGRSQRLPDTQYF; v_call: TRBV6-1; clone_size: -; d_call: -; j_call: TRBJ2-3
cdr3_nt: TGTGCCAGCAGTGAGGGGGGAAACATGAACACTGAAGCTTTCTTT; cdr3_aa: CASSEGGNMNTEAFF; v_call: TRBV6-1; clone_size: -; d_call: -; j_call: TRBJ1-1
cdr3_nt: TGTGCCAGCAGCTTAGCTCAGGTCAATGAGCAGTTCTTC; cdr3_aa: CASSLAQVNEQFF; v_call: TRBV7-2; clone_size: -; d_call: -; j_call: TRBJ2-1
cdr3_nt: TGTGCCACCAGTGATTCGAGCCTCACGGGTCTCCCCTGGGGCGCAGATACGCAGTATTTT; cdr3_aa: CATSDSSLTGLPWGADTQYF; v_call: TRBV24-1; clone_size: few; d_call: -; j_call: TRBJ2-3
cdr3_nt: TGTGCCAGCAACTTTCGGGAACAGGGGAACTATGGCTACACCTTC; cdr3_aa: CASNFREQGNYGYTF; v_call: TRBV6-1; clone_size: -; d_call: TRBD1; j_call: TRBJ1-2
cdr3_nt: TGTGCCAGCAGGTCGGACAGGGGGAGGAACTATGAGCAGTTCTTC; cdr3_aa: CASRSDRGRNYEQFF; v_call: TRBV6-1; clone_size: -; d_call: TRBD1; j_call: TRBJ2-1
cdr3_nt: TGTGCCAGCAGCGCCGCGTGGGGCACAGATACGCAGTATTTT; cdr3_aa: CASSAAWGTDTQYF; v_call: TRBV7-7; clone_size: -; d_call: -; j_call: TRBJ2-3
cdr3_nt: TGTGCCAGCAGCTTGCAGACGAACACTGAAGCTTTCTTT; cdr3_aa: CASSLQTNTEAFF; v_call: TRBV7-8; clone_size: few; d_call: -; j_call: TRBJ1-1